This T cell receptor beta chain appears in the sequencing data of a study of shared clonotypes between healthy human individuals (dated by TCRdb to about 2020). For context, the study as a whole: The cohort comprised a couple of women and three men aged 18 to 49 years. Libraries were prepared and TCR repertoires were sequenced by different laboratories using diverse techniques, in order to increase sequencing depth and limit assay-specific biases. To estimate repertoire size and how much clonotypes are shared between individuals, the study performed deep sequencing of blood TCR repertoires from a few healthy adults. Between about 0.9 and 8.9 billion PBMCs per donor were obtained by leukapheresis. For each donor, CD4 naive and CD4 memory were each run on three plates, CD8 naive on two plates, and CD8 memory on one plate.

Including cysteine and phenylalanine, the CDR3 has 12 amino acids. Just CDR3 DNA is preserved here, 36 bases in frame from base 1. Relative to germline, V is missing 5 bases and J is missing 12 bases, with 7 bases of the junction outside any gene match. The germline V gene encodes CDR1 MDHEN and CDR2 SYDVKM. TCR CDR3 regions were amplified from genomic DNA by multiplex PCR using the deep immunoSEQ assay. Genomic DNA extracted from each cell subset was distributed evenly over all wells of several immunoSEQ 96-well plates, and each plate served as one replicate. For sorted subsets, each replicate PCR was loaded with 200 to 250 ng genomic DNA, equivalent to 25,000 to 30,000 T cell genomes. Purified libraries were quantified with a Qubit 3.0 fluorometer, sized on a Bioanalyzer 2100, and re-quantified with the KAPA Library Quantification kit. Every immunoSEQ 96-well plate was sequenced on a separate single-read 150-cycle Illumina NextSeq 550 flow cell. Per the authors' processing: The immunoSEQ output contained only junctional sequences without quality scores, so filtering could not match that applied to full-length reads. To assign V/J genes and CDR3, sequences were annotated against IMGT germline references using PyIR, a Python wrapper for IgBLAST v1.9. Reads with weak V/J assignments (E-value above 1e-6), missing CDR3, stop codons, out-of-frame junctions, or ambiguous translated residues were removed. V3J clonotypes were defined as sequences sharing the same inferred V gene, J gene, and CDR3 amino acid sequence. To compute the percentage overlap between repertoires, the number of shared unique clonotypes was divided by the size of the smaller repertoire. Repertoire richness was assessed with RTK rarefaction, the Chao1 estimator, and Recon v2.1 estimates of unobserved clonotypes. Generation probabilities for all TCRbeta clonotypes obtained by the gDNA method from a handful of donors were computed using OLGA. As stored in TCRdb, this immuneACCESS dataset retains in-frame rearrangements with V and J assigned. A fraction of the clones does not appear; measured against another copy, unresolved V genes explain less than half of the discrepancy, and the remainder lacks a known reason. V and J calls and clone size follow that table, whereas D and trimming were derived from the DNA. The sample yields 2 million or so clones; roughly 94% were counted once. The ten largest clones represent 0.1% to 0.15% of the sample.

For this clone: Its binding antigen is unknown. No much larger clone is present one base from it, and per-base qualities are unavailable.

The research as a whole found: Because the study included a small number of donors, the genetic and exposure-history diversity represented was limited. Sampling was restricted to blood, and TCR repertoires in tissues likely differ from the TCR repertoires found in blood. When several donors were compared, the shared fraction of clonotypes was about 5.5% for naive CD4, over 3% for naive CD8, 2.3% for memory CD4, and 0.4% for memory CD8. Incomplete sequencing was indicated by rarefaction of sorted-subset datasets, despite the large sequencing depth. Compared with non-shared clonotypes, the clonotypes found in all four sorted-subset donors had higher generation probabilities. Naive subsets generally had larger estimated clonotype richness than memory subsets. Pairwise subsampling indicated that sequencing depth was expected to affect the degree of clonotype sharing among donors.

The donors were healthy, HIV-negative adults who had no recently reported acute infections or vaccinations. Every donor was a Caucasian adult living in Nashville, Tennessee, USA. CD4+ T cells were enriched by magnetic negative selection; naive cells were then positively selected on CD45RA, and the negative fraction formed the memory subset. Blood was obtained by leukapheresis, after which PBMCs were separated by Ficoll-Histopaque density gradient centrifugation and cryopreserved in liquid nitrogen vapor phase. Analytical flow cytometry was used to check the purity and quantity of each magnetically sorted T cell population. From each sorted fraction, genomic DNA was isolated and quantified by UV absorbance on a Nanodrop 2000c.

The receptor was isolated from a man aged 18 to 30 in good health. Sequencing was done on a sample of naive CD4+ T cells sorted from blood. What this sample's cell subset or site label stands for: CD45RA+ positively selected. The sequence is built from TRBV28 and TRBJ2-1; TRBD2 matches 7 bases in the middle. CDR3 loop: CASSPYGGGQFF. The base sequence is TGTGCCAGCAGTCCCTATGGGGGGGGGCAGTTCTTC. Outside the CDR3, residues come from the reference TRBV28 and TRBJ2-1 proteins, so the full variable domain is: DVKVTQSSRYLVKRTGEKVFLECVQDMDHENMFWYRQDPGLGLRLIYFSYDVKMKEKGDIPEGYSVSREKKERFSLILESASTNQTSMYLCASSPYGGGQFFGPGTRLTVL.